The clone carrying this T cell receptor beta chain was seen many times. This sample is part of a study of blood T cells in healthy people across ages. The CDR3 extends over 14 amino acids. V was cut by 1 base and J by 3 bases, with 13 bases left in between. Germline V gene lookup returns CDR1 SQVTM and CDR2 ANQGSEA. A J-beta primer mix and a sample-barcoded 5' primer were used in a second PCR of about 7 to 12 cycles. Each CDR3 protein gets one entry after TCRdb re-called the 5' RACE reads with MiXCR. This sample has some 1,800,000 distinct CDR3 sequences, with around 42% found just once. The genes are TRBV29-1 and TRBJ2-7; TRBD1 might be the D (6 bases). The sample consisted of blood. The receptor was isolated from a human donor in good health. CDR3 DNA: TGCAGCGTTGAAGTAACAGGGATTAGCTACGAGCAGTACTTC. Protein sequence: CSVEVTGISYEQYF.